This T cell receptor beta chain was captured by sequencing in a study of shared clonotypes between healthy human individuals. Every subset's genomic DNA went evenly onto several immunoSEQ plates. The repertoire was sequenced with immunoSEQ multiplex PCR; TCRdb's copy has only in-frame clones and lacks some. The repertoire consists of 450,000 or so clones, with roughly four fifths occurring once and the leading ten covering about 12%. The germline gives CDR1 GTSNPN, CDR2 SVGIG (reference sequence). The CDR3 has 12 amino acids. V gave up 4 bases and J gave up 4 bases, with 10 bases separating them. Concerning this clone: A far larger clone differs by one base, so this is likely a read error.

Sequenced material: PBMCs. The receptor's source is a woman aged 40-49 years in good health. Some clones in this sample may be carry-over from other donors' samples. The chain employs TRBV30 and TRBJ1-1; weak D call: TRBD1 (6 bases). The CDR3 bases are TGTGCCTGGAAGCGGGGGCCCACTGAAGCTTTCTTT. It specifies CAWKRGPTEAFF.